The subject of this entry is one T cell receptor (beta chain). What it binds is not known. This table comes from immunoSEQ multiplex PCR, and its TCRdb copy is limited to in-frame clones, with some not included. The table records tens of thousands of clones, 82% of them present only once. The record originates from a study of identifying expanded T cells in peripheral blood. The study, taken as a whole, reports: Across healthy donors, higher total template counts meant significantly greater approximately two-week count variance.

This clonotype was obtained from a person aged 18 to 70 in good health. Sequencing was performed on blood.

CDR3 sequence reads: CASSLRQINTEAFF. DNA of the CDR3: TGCGCCAGCAGCTTGCGACAGATAAACACTGAAGCTTTCTTT. The chain carries TRBV5-1 and TRBJ1-1; the D gene is possibly TRBD1 (5 bases). V was pared by 1 base and J by 2 bases, with 9 bases between. Germline CDR1 is SGHRS and CDR2 is YFSETQ. The CDR3 has 14 amino acids.